This T cell receptor beta chain was captured by sequencing in a study of brain T cells in children with intractable seizures. The sequenced cases were selected for having the highest brain T cell transcript signatures. The trim removed 3 bases at V and 1 base at J, leaving 7 bases unmatched. The CDR3 length is 18 residues. Germline V gives CDR1 LGHDT, CDR2 YNNKEL (reference sequence). Sequenced by immunoSEQ multiplex PCR; TCRdb stores in-frame clones only, minus some. This table has about 110,000 clones, 94% appearing once. The genes are TRBV3-1 (or the pseudogene TRBV3-2) and TRBJ2-3, with 13 bases fitting TRBD2. Sample: peripheral blood, taken at surgery. The TCR comes from a boy under two years old with hemimegalencephaly and intractable seizures. This CDR3 reads CASSHRTSGRGGTDTQYF. DNA for the CDR3: TGTGCCAGCAGCCACCGGACTAGCGGGAGAGGAGGCACAGATACGCAGTATTTT.